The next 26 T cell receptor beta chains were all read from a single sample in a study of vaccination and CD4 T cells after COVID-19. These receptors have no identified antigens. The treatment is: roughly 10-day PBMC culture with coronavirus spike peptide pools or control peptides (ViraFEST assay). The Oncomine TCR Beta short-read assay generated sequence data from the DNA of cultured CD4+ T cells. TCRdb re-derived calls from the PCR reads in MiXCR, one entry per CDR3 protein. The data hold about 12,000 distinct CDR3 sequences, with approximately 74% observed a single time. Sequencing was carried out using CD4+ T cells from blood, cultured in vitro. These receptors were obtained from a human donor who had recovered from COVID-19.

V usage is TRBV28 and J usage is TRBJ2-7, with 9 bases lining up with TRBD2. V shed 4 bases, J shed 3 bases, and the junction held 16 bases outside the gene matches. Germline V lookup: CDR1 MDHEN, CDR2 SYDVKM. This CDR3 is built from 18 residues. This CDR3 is CASSSLPPKREVGYEQYF. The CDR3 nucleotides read TGTGCCAGCAGTTCCCTACCCCCTAAGCGGGAGGTAGGCTACGAGCAGTACTTC.

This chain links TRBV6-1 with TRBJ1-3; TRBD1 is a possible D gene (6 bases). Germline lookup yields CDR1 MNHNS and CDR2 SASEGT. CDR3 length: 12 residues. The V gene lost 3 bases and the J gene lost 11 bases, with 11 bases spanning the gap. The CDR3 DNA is TGTGCCAGCAGTGATCAGGGGTACTCCATATATTTT. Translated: CASSDQGYSIYF.

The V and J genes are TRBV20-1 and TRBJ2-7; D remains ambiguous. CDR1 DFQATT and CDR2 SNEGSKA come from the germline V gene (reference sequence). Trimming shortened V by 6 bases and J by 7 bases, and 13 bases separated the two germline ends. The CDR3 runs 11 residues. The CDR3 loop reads CSAPPKVEQYF. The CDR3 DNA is TGCAGTGCGCCTCCTAAGGTGGAGCAGTACTTC.

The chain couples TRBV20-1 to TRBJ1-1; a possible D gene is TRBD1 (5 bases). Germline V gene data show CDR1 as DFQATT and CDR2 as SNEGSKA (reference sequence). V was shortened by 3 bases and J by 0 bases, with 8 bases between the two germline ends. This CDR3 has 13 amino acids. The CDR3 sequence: CSASGALNTEAFF. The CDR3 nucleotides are TGCAGTGCTAGCGGGGCCTTGAACACTGAAGCTTTCTTT.

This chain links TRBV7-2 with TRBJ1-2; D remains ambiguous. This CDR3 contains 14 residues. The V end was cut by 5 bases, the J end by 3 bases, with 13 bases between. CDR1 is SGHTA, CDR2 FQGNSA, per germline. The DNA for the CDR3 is TGTGCCAGCAGCCCCCTGGGGATGGACTATGGCTACACCTTC. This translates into CASSPLGMDYGYTF.

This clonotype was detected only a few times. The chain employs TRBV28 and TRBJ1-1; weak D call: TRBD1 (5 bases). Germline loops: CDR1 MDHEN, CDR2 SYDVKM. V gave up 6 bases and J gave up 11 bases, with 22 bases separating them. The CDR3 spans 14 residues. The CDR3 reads CASSRTLTVYAAFF. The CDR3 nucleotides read TGTGCCAGCAGCCGAACCCTGACAGTGTATGCGGCTTTCTTT.

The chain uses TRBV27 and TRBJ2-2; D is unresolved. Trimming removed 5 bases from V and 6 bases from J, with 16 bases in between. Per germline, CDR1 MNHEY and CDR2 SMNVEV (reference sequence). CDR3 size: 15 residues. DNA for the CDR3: TGTGCCAGCAGTCGGTTGTCCATGGAAGCCGGGGAGCTGTTTTTT. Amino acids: CASSRLSMEAGELFF.

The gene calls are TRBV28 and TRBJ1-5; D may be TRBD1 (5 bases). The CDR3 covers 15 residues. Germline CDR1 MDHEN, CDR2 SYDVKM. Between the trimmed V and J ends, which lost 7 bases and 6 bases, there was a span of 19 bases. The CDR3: CASIQSQGAGQPQHF. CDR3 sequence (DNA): TGTGCCAGCATCCAAAGCCAGGGCGCTGGTCAGCCCCAGCATTTT. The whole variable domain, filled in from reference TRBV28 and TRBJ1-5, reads DVKVTQSSRYLVKRTGEKVFLECVQDMDHENMFWYRQDPGLGLRLIYFSYDVKMKEKGDIPEGYSVSREKKERFSLILESASTNQTSMYLCASIQSQGAGQPQHFGDGTRLSIL.

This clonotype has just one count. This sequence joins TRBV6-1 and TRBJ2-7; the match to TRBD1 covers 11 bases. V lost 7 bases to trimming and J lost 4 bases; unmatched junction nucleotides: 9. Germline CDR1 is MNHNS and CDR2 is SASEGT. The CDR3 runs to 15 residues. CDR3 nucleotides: TGTGCCAGCACCAAGCCCGGGACAGGGGGTTACGAGCAGTACTTC. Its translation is CASTKPGTGGYEQYF.

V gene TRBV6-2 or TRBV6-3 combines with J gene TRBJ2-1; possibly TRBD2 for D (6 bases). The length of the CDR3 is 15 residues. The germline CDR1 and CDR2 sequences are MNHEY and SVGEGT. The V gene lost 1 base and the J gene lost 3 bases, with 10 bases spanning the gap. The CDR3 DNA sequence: TGTGCCAGCAGTTACTGGCGGGATCTCTACAATGAGCAGTTCTTC. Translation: CASSYWRDLYNEQFF.

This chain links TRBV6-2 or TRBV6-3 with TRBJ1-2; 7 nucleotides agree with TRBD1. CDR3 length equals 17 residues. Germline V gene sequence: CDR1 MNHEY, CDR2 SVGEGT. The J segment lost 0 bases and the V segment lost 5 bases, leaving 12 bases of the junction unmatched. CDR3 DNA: TGTGCCAGCAGTGGCCTAGATTGGACAGGAGCTAACTATGGCTACACCTTC. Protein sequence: CASSGLDWTGANYGYTF.

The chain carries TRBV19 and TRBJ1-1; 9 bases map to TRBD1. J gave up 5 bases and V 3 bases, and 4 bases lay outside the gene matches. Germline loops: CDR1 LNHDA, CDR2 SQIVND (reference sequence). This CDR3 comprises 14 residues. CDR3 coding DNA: TGTGCCAGTAGTATGAACAGGGGGCGGACTGAAGCTTTCTTT. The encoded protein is CASSMNRGRTEAFF.

The CDR3 bases are TGCAGTGCTAGAGACCTAGCGGTTATCTACAATGAGCAGTTCTTC. It translates to CSARDLAVIYNEQFF. V usage is TRBV20-1 and J usage is TRBJ2-1, with 7 positions matching TRBD2. V dropped 0 bases and J dropped 3; count of bases not matched to a gene: 5. The CDR3 runs to 15 residues. CDR1 is DFQATT, CDR2 SNEGSKA, per germline (reference sequence).

The DNA for the CDR3 is TGTGCCAGCAGTCCAAGACAGAACTATGGCTACACCTTC. It specifies CASSPRQNYGYTF. The chain couples TRBV28 to TRBJ1-2; weak D call: TRBD1 (5 bases). The CDR3 sequence is 13 residues long. The V and J ends lost 5 bases and 2 bases respectively, with 9 bases between them. The germline V gene encodes CDR1 MDHEN and CDR2 SYDVKM.

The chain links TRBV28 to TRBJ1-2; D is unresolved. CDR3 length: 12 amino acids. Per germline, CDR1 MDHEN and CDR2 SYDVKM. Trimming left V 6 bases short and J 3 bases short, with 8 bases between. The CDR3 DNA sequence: TGTGCCAGCAGCTGGATGGACTATGGCTACACCTTC. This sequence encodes CASSWMDYGYTF.

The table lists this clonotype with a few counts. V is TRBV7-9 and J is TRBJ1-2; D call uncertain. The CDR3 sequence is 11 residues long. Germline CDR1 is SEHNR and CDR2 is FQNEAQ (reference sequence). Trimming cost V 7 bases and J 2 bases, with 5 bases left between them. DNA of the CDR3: TGTGCCAGCAAAGTGAACTATGGCTACACCTTC. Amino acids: CASKVNYGYTF.

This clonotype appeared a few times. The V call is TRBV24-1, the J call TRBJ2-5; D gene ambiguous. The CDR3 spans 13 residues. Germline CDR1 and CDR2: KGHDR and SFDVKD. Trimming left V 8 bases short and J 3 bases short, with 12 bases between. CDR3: CATTAGGEETQYF. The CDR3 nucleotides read TGTGCCACCACAGCCGGTGGGGAAGAGACCCAGTACTTC.

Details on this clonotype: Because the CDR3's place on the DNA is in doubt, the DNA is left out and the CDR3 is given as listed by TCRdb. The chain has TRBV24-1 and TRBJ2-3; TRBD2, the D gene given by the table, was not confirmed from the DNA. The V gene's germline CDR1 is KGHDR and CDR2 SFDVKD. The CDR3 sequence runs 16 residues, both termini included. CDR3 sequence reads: CATSDLFFGGTDTQYF.

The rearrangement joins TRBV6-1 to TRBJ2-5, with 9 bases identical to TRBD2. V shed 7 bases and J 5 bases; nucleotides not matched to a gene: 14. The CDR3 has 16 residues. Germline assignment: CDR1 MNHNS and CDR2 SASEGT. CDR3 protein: CASITGYSGRAETQYF. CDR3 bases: TGTGCCAGCATCACAGGGTATAGCGGGAGAGCGGAGACCCAGTACTTC.

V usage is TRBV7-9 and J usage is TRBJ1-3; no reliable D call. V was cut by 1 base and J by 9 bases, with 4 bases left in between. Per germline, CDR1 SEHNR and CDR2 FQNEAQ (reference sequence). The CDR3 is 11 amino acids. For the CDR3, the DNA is TGTGCCAGCAGCTTAGAGAGCACCATATATTTT. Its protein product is CASSLESTIYF.

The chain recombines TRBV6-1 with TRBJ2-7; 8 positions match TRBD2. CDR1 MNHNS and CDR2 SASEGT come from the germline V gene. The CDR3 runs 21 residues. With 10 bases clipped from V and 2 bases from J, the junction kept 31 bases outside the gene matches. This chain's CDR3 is CAISLSGSPLRHVGHTYEQYF. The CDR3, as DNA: TGTGCCATCAGCTTGAGCGGGAGCCCCCTCAGGCATGTGGGCCATACCTACGAGCAGTACTTC.

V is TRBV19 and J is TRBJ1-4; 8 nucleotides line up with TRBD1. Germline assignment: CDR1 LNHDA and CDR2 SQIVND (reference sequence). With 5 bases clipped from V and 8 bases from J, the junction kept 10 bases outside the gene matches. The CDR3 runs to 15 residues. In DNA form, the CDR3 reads TGTGCCAGTAGTCCAATCGGGACAGGTCGCGAAAAACTGTTTTTT. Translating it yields CASSPIGTGREKLFF.

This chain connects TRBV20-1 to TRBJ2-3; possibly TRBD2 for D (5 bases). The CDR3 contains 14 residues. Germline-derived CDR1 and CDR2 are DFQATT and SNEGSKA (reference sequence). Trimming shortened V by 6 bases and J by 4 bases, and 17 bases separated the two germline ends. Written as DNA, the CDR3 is TGCAGTGCCGGCCGGCTAGCAAAGGCAGATACGCAGTATTTT. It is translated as CSAGRLAKADTQYF.

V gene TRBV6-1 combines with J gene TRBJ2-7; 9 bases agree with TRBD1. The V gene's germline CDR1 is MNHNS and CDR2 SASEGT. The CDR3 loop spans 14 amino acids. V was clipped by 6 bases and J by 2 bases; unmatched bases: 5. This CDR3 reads CASSRQGGPYEQYF. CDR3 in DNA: TGTGCCAGCAGCCGACAGGGGGGTCCCTACGAGCAGTACTTC.

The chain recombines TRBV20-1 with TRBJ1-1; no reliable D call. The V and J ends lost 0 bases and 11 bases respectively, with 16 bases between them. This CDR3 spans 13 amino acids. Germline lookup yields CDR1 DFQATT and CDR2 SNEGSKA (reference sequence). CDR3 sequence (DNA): TGCAGTGCTAGAGATCCGGGGATGATGGTCGCTTTCTTT. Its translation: CSARDPGMMVAFF.

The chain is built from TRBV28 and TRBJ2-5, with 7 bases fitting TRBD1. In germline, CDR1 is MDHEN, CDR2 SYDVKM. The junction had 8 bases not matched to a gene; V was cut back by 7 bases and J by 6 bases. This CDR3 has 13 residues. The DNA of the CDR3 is TGTGCCAGCAATACAGGGGATTTAAAGACCCAGTACTTC. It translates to CASNTGDLKTQYF.